One and the same sample provided the 21 T cell receptor beta chains below, sequenced in a study of T cell changes during pregnancy in multiple sclerosis. Repertoires were generated with immunoSEQ multiplex PCR, while TCRdb's copy carries only in-frame clones and drops some. In the table there are 45,000 to 55,000 clones, about 91% of which are singletons. The source material was peripheral blood, sampled after pregnancy. Receptors originate from a female donor with multiple sclerosis, enrolled in a pregnancy study.

The chain combines TRBV6-6 with TRBJ2-1; 9 bases fit TRBD2. The CDR3 is made up of 14 amino acids. The junction had 12 bases not matched to a gene; V was cut back by 6 bases and J by 12 bases. Germline CDR1 reads MNHNY; CDR2 reads SVGAGI (reference sequence). This CDR3 is CASSSTGGGAGQFF. In DNA form, the CDR3 reads TGTGCCAGCAGCTCGACCGGCGGGGGGGCTGGGCAGTTCTTC.

V is TRBV9 and J is TRBJ2-3; 15 bases agree with TRBD2. V gave up 4 bases and J gave up 5 bases; unmatched junction bases: 8. This CDR3 spans 17 amino acids. Germline V gene data show CDR1 as SGDLS and CDR2 as YYNGEE. CDR3 nucleotides: TGTGCCAGCAGCCTTGGGACTAGCGGGGGGCCGGTAGATACGCAGTATTTT. Its translation is CASSLGTSGGPVDTQYF.

The V call is TRBV7-2, the J call TRBJ2-7; 8 positions match TRBD1. The germline CDR1 and CDR2 sequences are SGHTA and FQGNSA. The CDR3 covers 16 residues. The junction had 9 bases not matched to a gene; V was cut back by 5 bases and J by 0 bases. CDR3 protein: CASSPRQGSVSYEQYF. The CDR3 coding sequence is TGTGCCAGCAGCCCACGACAGGGGTCCGTCTCCTACGAGCAGTACTTC.

This chain connects TRBV7-9 to TRBJ1-2; 7 bases agree with TRBD1. The CDR3 contains 15 residues. Germline lookup yields CDR1 SEHNR and CDR2 FQNEAQ (reference sequence). After removal of 5 bases from V and 6 bases from J, the junction contained 12 bases not matched to a gene. The CDR3 is CASSRYRQGENGYTF. In DNA, the CDR3 is TGTGCCAGCAGCCGATATCGACAGGGCGAGAATGGCTACACCTTC.

V is TRBV9 and J is TRBJ1-5; possibly TRBD1 for D (5 bases). Between the trimmed V and J ends, which lost 0 bases and 3 bases, there was a span of 10 bases. CDR1 is SGDLS and CDR2 is YYNGEE in the germline V gene. The CDR3 has 15 residues. This chain's CDR3 is CASSVGTGFNQPQHF. CDR3 DNA sequence: TGTGCCAGCAGCGTAGGAACAGGCTTCAATCAGCCCCAGCATTTT.

The chain carries TRBV30 and TRBJ2-5, with D perhaps matching TRBD1 (5 bases). Looked up from germline, CDR1 is GTSNPN and CDR2 is SVGIG (reference sequence). The CDR3 has 14 amino acids. The germline V and J ends were trimmed by 1 base and 5 bases, with 14 bases remaining between them. The DNA of the CDR3 is TGTGCCTGGAGTGGTACAGGCTTGAGGGAGACCCAGTACTTC. Amino acid sequence: CAWSGTGLRETQYF.

J is TRBJ2-7 and V is TRBV7-2; TRBD2 is a possible D gene (5 bases). The CDR3 totals 12 residues. The V gene lost 3 bases and the J gene lost 9 bases, with 12 bases spanning the gap. Germline CDR1 and CDR2: SGHTA and FQGNSA. The CDR3 here is CASSFGAAGQYF. The CDR3 DNA reads TGTGCCAGCAGCTTTGGAGCGGCGGGGCAGTACTTC.

The V call is TRBV9, the J call TRBJ2-7; 9 bases align to TRBD1. Looked up from germline, CDR1 is SGDLS and CDR2 is YYNGEE. Trimming took 0 bases from V and 4 from J; bases not matched to a gene: 11. CDR3 length equals 17 residues. The CDR3 sequence is CASSVDPFRQGGYEQYF. The CDR3 DNA reads TGTGCCAGCAGCGTAGACCCTTTTAGACAGGGGGGATACGAGCAGTACTTC. The full variable domain, completed using reference TRBV9 and TRBJ2-7, is DSGVTQTPKHLITATGQRVTLRCSPRSGDLSVYWYQQSLDQGLQFLIQYYNGEERAKGNILERFSAQQFPDLHSELNLSSLELGDSALYFCASSVDPFRQGGYEQYFGPGTRLTVT.

This clone appeared once. The chain joins TRBV27 to TRBJ1-1, with no clear D. Germline V gene data show CDR1 as MNHEY and CDR2 as SMNVEV (reference sequence). V was pared by 0 bases and J by 1 base, with 6 bases between. The CDR3 is made up of 14 amino acids. The CDR3 protein is CASSLSGGNTEAFF. Written as DNA, the CDR3 is TGTGCCAGCAGTTTATCAGGAGGGAACACTGAAGCTTTCTTT.

The rearrangement uses TRBV14 and TRBJ1-2; D remains unclear. CDR3 length: 15 amino acids. V shed 5 bases and J shed 4 bases, with 17 bases lying between them. From germline, CDR1 is SGHDN and CDR2 FVKESK. CDR3 protein: CASSFTGSRVYGYTF. The DNA for the CDR3 is TGTGCCAGCAGCTTCACCGGGTCGCGGGTCTATGGCTACACCTTC.

V and J are TRBV27 and TRBJ2-7, with D possibly being TRBD2 (5 bases). Trimming stripped 3 bases from V and 4 bases from J, with 22 bases between. Germline loops: CDR1 MNHEY, CDR2 SMNVEV (reference sequence). The length of the CDR3 is 17 residues. The CDR3 coding sequence is TGTGCCAGCAGTTTCTGGGAGAAAGATTTGGGCCTGTACGAGCAGTACTTC. This encodes CASSFWEKDLGLYEQYF.

The rearrangement joins TRBV7-2 to TRBJ2-7; D uncertain. V lost 3 bases to trimming and J lost 3 bases, with 3 bases between them. Germline CDR1 is SGHTA and CDR2 is FQGNSA. This CDR3 region has 11 residues. CDR3 amino acids: CASSFNYEQYF. CDR3 nucleotide sequence: TGTGCCAGCAGCTTCAACTACGAGCAGTACTTC.

The rearrangement joins TRBV7-2 to TRBJ2-1, with 7 nucleotides matching TRBD2. V shed 8 bases and J 5 bases; nucleotides not matched to a gene: 12. Germline V CDR1 and CDR2: SGHTA, FQGNSA. This CDR3 has 15 residues. As DNA, the CDR3 is TGTGCCAGCGCCGGTTTGGGCGGGGGTGACAATGAGCAGTTCTTC. As protein: CASAGLGGGDNEQFF.

The chain employs TRBV7-3 and TRBJ2-3, with D tentatively TRBD1 (5 bases). Germline V lookup: CDR1 SGHTA, CDR2 FQGTGA. The CDR3 covers 14 residues. The V end lost 3 bases, the J end lost 2 bases, and 9 bases lay between the germline ends. The CDR3 DNA sequence: TGTGCCAGCAGCTTGGGGCAGTACACAGATACGCAGTATTTT. Translated, it gives CASSLGQYTDTQYF. The whole variable domain, filled in from reference TRBV7-3 and TRBJ2-3, reads GAGVSQTPSNKVTEKGKYVELRCDPISGHTALYWYRQSLGQGPEFLIYFQGTGAADDSGLPNDRFFAVRPEGSVSTLKIQRTERGDSAVYLCASSLGQYTDTQYFGPGTRLTVL.

The rearrangement joins TRBV9 to TRBJ1-6; D gene ambiguous. V was cut by 3 bases and J by 9 bases, with 22 bases left in between. In germline, CDR1 is SGDLS, CDR2 YYNGEE. The CDR3 covers 17 residues. The CDR3 DNA reads TGTGCCAGCAGCGCGGTCCGAGCACGGGGTGGTCGTTCACCCCTCCACTTT. The encoded protein is CASSAVRARGGRSPLHF.

In this sample, this clone turned up a few times. The chain is built from TRBV5-1 and TRBJ2-7, with TRBD1 matching 8 bases. The germline gives CDR1 SGHRS, CDR2 YFSETQ. This CDR3 has 15 residues. The ends lost 4 bases at V and 2 bases at J; junction bases unmatched: 8. CDR3 bases: TGCGCCAGCAGCCCCCAGACGACAGGGGCCTACGAGCAGTACTTC. Translated: CASSPQTTGAYEQYF.

The chain combines TRBV5-1 with TRBJ2-3, with D tentatively TRBD1 (6 bases). CDR1 is SGHRS and CDR2 is YFSETQ in the germline V gene. There are 15 residues in the CDR3. Trimming removed 4 bases from V and 3 bases from J, with 15 bases in between. The chain's CDR3 is CASSQGGFGTDTQYF. The CDR3 nucleotides read TGCGCCAGCAGCCAAGGGGGATTCGGGACAGATACGCAGTATTTT.

The chain employs TRBV14 and TRBJ1-2; no clear D. From germline, CDR1 is SGHDN and CDR2 FVKESK. The length of the CDR3 is 12 residues. Trimming cost V 0 bases and J 9 bases, with 8 bases left between them. CDR3 coding DNA: TGTGCCAGCAGCCAAGACAGGTTGAGCTACACCTTC. Its translation: CASSQDRLSYTF.

The chain is built from TRBV4-3 and TRBJ1-4; D call uncertain. The V gene's germline CDR1 is LGHNA and CDR2 YSLEER. Trimming left V 1 base short and J 10 bases short, with 13 bases between. This CDR3 comprises 14 residues. The CDR3 DNA follows: TGCGCCAGCAGCCAAGGAAGGACCGGAGGAAAACTGTTTTTT. It is translated as CASSQGRTGGKLFF.

The rearrangement uses TRBV18 and TRBJ1-1; D might be TRBD1 (5 bases). With 1 base removed from V and 3 bases from J, the gap between germline ends came to 12 bases. CDR1 and CDR2 (germline): KGHSH, LQKENI. This CDR3 comprises 15 residues. CDR3 DNA: TGTGCCAGCTCACCACTAACAGGAAGGCACACTGAAGCTTTCTTT. Its translation: CASSPLTGRHTEAFF.

This chain connects TRBV5-6 to TRBJ1-2; TRBD1 agrees at 7 bases. CDR1 is SGHDT and CDR2 is YYEEEE in the germline V gene. V shed 4 bases, J shed 5 bases, and the junction held 8 bases outside the gene matches. The CDR3 is 14 amino acids. The DNA of the CDR3 is TGTGCCAGCAGCGAAACAGGGGTTGGGTATGGCTACACCTTC. As protein: CASSETGVGYGYTF.